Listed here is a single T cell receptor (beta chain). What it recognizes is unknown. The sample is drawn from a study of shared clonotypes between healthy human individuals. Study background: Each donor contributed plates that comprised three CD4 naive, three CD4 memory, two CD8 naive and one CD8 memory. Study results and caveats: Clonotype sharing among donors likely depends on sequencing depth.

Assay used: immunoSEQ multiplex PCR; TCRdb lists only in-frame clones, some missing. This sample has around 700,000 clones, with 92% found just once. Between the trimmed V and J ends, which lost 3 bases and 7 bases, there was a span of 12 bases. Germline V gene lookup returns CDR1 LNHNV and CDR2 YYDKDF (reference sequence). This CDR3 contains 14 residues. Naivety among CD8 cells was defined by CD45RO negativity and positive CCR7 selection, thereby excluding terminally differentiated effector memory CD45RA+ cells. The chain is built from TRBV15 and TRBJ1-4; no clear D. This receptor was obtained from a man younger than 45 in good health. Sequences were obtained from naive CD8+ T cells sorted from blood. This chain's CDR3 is CATSSQSEFEKLFF. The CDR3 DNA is TGTGCCACCAGCAGCCAGAGTGAATTTGAAAAACTGTTTTTT. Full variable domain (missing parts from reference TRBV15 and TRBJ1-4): DAMVIQNPRYQVTQFGKPVTLSCSQTLNHNVMYWYQQKSSQAPKLLFHYYDKDFNNEADTPDNFQSRRPNTSFCFLDIRSPGLGDTAMYLCATSSQSEFEKLFFGSGTQLSVL.